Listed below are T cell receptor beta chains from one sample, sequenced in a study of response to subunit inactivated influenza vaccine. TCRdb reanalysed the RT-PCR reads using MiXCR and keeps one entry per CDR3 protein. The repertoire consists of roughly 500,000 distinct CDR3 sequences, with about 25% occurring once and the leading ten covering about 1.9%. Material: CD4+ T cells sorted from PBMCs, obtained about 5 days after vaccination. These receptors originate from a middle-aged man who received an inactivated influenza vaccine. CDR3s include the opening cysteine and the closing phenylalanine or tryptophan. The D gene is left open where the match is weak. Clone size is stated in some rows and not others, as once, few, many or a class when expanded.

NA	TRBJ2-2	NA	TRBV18	TGTGCCAGCTCACCGGCCGGCCCCACCGGGGAGCTGTTTTTT	CASSPAGPTGELFF
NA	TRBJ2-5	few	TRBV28	TGTGCCAGCACCCCCCGCGGTAGCGGAGCGCAAGAGACCCAGTACTTC	CASTPRGSGAQETQYF
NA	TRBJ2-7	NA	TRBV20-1	TGCAGTGCTAGTCTATTTACCGAGCAGTACTTC	CSASLFTEQYF
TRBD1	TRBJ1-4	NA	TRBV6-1	TGTGCCAGCAGTGAAGTCCAGGGGGGAAAACTGTTTTTT	CASSEVQGGKLFF
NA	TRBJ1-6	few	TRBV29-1	TGCAGCGTAGCGGGGCAGAATAATTCACCCCTCCACTTT	CSVAGQNNSPLHF
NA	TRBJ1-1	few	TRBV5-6	TGTGCCAGCAGCTTCCGGGACATGACGAACACTGAAGCTTTCTTT	CASSFRDMTNTEAFF
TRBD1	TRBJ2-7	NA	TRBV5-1	TGCGCCAGCAGCATGGACAGGGGTTCCTACGAGCAGTACTTC	CASSMDRGSYEQYF
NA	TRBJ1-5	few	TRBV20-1	TGCAGTGCTAGAGATTTGTCCTGGGGAAATCAGCCCCAGCATTTT	CSARDLSWGNQPQHF
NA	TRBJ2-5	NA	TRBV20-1	TGCAGTGCCGAAATGCGAGCGTTCGGGACCCAGTACTTC	CSAEMRAFGTQYF
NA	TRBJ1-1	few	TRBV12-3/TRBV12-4	TGTGCCAGCAGTCCCCCGGGGTCGGGTCTCACTGAAGCTTTCTTT	CASSPPGSGLTEAFF
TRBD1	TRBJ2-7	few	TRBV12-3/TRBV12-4	TGTGCCAGCAGTAGAGGGACAGGAGTAGGGTACGAGCAGTACTTC	CASSRGTGVGYEQYF
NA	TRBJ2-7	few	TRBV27	TGTGCCAGCAGTTTATCCCGAAAACTGAAAAAGTACGAGCAGTACTTC	CASSLSRKLKKYEQYF
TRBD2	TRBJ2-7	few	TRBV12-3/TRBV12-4	TGTGCCAGCAGTTTTATCCTAGCGGGGGGGTCCGAGCAGTACTTC	CASSFILAGGSEQYF
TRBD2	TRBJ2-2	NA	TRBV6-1	TGTGCCAGCAGTCAAGCGGGACCAAACACCGGGGAGCTGTTTTTT	CASSQAGPNTGELFF
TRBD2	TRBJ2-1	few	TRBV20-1	TGCAGTGCTAGAATTAGCGGGGGCCAATACAATGAGCAGTTCTTC	CSARISGGQYNEQFF
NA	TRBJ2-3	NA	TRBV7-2	TGTGCCAGCAGCGTCACCGGAAGGGGGTCACGGGATACGCAGTATTTT	CASSVTGRGSRDTQYF
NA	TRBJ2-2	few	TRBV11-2	TGTGCCAGCAGCTTCTCTCTTAACACCGGGGAGCTGTTTTTT	CASSFSLNTGELFF
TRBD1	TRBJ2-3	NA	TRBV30	TGTGCCTGGAGTGTAGGGACAGGGGGCAGGAATACGCAGTATTTT	CAWSVGTGGRNTQYF
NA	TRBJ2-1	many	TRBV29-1	TGCAGCGTTGATAAGGGCCCCCAGGGTCGGGGCAATGAGCAGTTCTTC	CSVDKGPQGRGNEQFF
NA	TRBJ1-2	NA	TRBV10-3	TGTGCCATCAGCACAGGAGGCGATGGCTACACCTTC	CAISTGGDGYTF
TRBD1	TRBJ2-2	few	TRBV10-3	TGTGCCACAGACAGGGGGACGAACACCGGGGAGCTGTTTTTT	CATDRGTNTGELFF
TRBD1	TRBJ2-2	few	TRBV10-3	TGTGCCATCCCGAAGGGACAGGGGAGATTGAACGGGGAGCTGTTTTTT	CAIPKGQGRLNGELFF
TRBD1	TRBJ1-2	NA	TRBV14	TGTGCCAGCAGCTCGATGGACAGGGGATACTATGGCTACACCTTC	CASSSMDRGYYGYTF
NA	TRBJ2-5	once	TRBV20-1	TGCAGTGCTCGGGATAGTATCCAGTACTTC	CSARDSIQYF
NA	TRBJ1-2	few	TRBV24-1	TGTGCCACCAGTGACCCGGGCGGCTACACCTTC	CATSDPGGYTF
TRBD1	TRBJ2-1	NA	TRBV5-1	TGCGCCAGCAGACCCCATGACAGGGTAGGGGGGCAGTTCTTC	CASRPHDRVGGQFF
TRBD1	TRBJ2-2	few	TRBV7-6	TGTGCCAGCTCACCGGGACAGGGGGCACGAACCACCGGGGAGCTGTTTTTT	CASSPGQGARTTGELFF
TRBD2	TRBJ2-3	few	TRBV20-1	TGCAGTGCTAGAAATTTGCGGGGGGCAGATACGCAGTATTTT	CSARNLRGADTQYF
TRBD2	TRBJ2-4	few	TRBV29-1	TGCAGCGTGTTGGGAGGGAGGGACATTCAGTACTTC	CSVLGGRDIQYF
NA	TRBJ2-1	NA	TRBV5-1	TGCGCCAGCAGCTTGGTCGGTATAGGGGTCGATGAGCAGTTCTTC	CASSLVGIGVDEQFF